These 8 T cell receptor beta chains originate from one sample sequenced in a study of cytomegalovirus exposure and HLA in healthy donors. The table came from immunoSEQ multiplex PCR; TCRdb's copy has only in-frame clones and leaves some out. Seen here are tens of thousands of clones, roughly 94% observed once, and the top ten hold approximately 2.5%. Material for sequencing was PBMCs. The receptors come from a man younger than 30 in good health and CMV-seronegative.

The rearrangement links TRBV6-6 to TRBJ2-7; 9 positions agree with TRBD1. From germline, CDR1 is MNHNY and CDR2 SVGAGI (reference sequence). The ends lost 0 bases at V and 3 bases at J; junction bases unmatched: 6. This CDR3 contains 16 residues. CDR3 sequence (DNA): TGTGCCAGCAGTTACTCGGACAGGGGTCCGTACTACGAGCAGTACTTC. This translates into CASSYSDRGPYYEQYF.

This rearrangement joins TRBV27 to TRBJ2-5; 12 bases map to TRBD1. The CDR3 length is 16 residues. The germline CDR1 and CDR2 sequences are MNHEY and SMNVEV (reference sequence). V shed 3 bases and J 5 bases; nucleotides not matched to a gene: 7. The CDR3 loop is CASSLGGTGGRETQYF. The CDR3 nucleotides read TGTGCCAGCAGTTTGGGAGGGACAGGGGGCAGGGAGACCCAGTACTTC.

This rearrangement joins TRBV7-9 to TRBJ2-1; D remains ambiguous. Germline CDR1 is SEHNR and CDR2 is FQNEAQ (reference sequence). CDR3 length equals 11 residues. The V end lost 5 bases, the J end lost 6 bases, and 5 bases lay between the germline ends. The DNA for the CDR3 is TGTGCCAGCAGCCCATCCAATGAGCAGTTCTTC. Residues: CASSPSNEQFF.

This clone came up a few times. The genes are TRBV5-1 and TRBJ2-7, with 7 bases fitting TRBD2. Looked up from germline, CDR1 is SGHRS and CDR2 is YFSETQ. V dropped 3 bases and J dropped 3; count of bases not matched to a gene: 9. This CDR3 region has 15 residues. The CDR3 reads CASSYSGTTIYEQYF. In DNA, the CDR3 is TGCGCCAGCAGCTACTCCGGGACTACCATCTACGAGCAGTACTTC.

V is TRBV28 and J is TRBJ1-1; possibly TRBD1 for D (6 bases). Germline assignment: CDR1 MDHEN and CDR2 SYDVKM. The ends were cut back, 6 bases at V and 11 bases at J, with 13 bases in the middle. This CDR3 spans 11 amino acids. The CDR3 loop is CASSRWTDAFF. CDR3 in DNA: TGTGCCAGCAGCCGATGGACAGACGCTTTCTTT.

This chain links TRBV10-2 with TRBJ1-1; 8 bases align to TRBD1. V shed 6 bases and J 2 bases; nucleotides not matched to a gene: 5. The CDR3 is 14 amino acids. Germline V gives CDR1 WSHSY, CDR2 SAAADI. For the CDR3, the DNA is TGCGCCAGCAGGGCAGGGGGCTCAAACACTGAAGCTTTCTTT. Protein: CASRAGGSNTEAFF.

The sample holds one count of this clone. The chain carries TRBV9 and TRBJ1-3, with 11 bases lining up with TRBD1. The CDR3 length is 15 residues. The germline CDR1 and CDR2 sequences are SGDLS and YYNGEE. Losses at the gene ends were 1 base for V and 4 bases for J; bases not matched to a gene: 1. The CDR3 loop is CASSVRTGGGNTIYF. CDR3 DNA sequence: TGTGCCAGCAGCGTACGGACAGGGGGCGGAAACACCATATATTTT.

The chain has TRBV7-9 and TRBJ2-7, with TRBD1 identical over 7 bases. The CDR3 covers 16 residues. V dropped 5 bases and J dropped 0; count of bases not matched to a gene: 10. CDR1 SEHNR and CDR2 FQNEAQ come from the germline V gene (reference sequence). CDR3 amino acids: CASSSPGQPSSYEQYF. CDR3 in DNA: TGTGCCAGCAGCAGCCCGGGACAGCCGAGCTCCTACGAGCAGTACTTC.